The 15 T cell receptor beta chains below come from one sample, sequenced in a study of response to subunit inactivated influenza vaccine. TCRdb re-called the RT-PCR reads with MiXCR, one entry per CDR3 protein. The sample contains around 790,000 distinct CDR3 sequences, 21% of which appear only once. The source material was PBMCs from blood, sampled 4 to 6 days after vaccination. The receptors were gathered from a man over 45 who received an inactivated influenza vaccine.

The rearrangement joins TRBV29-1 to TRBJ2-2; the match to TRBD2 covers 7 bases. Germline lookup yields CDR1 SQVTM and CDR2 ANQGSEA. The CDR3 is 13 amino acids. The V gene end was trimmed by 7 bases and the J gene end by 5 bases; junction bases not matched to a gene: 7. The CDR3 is CSAGLGVTGELFF. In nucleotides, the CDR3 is TGCAGCGCCGGACTAGGGGTAACCGGGGAGCTGTTTTTT.

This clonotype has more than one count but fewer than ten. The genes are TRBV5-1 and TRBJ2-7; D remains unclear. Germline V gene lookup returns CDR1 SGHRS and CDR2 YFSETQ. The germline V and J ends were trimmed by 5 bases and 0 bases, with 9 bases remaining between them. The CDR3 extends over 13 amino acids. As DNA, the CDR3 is TGCGCCAGCAGGGAACCGAGCTCCTACGAGCAGTACTTC. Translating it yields CASREPSSYEQYF.

The CDR3 protein is CASSLTSGTGSNTGELFF. CDR3 in DNA: TGTGCCAGCAGTCTAACTAGTGGGACAGGGAGTAACACCGGGGAGCTGTTTTTT. The gene calls are TRBV11-2 and TRBJ2-2; 9 bases align to TRBD1. Germline V gives CDR1 SGHAT, CDR2 FQNNGV. V lost 6 bases to trimming and J lost 2 bases; unmatched junction nucleotides: 13. This CDR3 region has 18 residues.

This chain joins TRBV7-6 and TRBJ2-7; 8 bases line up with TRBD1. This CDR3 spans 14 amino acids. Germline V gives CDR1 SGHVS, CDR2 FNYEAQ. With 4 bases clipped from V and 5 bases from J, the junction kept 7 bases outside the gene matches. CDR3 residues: CASSYSDRAHEQYF. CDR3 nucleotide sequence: TGTGCCAGCAGCTACTCGGACAGGGCCCACGAGCAGTACTTC.

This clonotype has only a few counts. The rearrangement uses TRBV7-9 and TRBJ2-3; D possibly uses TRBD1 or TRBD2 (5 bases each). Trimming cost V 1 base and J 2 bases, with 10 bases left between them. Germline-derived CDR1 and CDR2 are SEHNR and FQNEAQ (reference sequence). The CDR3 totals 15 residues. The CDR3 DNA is TGTGCCAGCAGCTTAGGAGCAGGGACCACAGATACGCAGTATTTT. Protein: CASSLGAGTTDTQYF.

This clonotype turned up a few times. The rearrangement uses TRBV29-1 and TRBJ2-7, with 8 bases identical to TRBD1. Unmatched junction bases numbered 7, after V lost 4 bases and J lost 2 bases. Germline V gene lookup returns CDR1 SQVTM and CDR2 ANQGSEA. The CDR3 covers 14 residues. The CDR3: CSVVPQGGTYEQYF. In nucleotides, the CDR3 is TGCAGCGTTGTGCCACAGGGGGGTACCTACGAGCAGTACTTC.

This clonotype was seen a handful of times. For the CDR3, the DNA is TGTGCCTGGAGTGTAGAGAATACCTACGAGCAGTACTTC. Amino acid sequence: CAWSVENTYEQYF. The chain combines TRBV30 with TRBJ2-7; D unresolved. Germline CDR1 and CDR2: GTSNPN and SVGIG (reference sequence). V lost 0 bases to trimming and J lost 2 bases, with 8 bases between them. This CDR3 has 13 amino acids.

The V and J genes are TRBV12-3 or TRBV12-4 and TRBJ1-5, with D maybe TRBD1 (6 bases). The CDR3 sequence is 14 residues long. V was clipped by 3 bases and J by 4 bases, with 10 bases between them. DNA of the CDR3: TGTGCCAGCAGTTTTTTGGACAGAAATCAGCCCCAGCATTTT. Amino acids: CASSFLDRNQPQHF.

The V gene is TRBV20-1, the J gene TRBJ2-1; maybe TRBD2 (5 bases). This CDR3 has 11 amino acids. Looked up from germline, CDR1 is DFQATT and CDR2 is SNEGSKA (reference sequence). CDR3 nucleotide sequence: TGCAGGGTTACTAGGCGCGATGAGCAGTTCTTC. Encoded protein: CRVTRRDEQFF.

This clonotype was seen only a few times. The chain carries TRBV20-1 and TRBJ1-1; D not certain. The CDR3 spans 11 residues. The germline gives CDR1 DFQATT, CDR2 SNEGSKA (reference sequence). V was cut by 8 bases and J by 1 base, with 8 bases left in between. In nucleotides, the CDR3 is TGCAGTACCAGGCCGAACACTGAAGCTTTCTTT. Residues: CSTRPNTEAFF.

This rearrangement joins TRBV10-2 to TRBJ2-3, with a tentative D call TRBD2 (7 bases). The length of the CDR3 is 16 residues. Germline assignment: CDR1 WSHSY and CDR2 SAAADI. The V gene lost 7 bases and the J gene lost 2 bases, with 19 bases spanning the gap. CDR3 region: CASNPGAGRDTDTQYF. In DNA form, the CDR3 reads TGCGCCAGCAACCCAGGGGCAGGGAGGGACACAGATACGCAGTATTTT.

Here the CDR3 DNA reads TGTGCCAGTAGTTGGGGAGAAGGCTACAATGAGCAGTTCTTC. Protein product: CASSWGEGYNEQFF. This chain joins TRBV19 and TRBJ2-1, with D tentatively TRBD2 (5 bases). The CDR3 is made up of 14 amino acids. Trimming removed 5 bases at V and 3 bases at J, with 11 bases between. The germline CDR1 and CDR2 sequences are LNHDA and SQIVND (reference sequence).

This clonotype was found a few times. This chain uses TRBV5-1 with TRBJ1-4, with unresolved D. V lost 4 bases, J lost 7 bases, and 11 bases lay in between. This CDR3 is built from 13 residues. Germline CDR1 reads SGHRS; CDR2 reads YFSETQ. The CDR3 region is CASSRTGAEKLFF. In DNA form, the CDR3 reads TGCGCCAGCAGCCGGACCGGTGCTGAAAAACTGTTTTTT.

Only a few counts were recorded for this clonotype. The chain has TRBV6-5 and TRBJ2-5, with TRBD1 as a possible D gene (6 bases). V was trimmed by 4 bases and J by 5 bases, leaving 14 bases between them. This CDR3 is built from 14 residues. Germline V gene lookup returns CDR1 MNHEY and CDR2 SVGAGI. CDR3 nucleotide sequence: TGTGCCAGCAGTTTTGGCAGGGGCACGGAGACCCAGTACTTC. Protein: CASSFGRGTETQYF.

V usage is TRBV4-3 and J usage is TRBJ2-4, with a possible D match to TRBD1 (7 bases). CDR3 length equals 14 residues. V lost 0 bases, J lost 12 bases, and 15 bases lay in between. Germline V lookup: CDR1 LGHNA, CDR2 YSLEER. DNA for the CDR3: TGCGCCAGCAGCCAAGATTGGAGGGGGCCCTCTCAGTACTTC. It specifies CASSQDWRGPSQYF.